The entry below gives a single T cell receptor beta chain sequence along with its context. What it binds is not known. The PCR was carried out with 60 Vbeta primers and 13 Jbeta primers. Assay: immunoSEQ multiplex PCR; the TCRdb copy retains only in-frame clones and omits some. The table has about 120,000 clones, just under 75% seen once. The data are from a study of cytomegalovirus exposure and HLA in healthy donors. General observations from the study: In an earlier analysis, about 87% or about 30%: the productive usage of most TCR beta V segments. A later analysis appeared to link common viral pathogens to several of the most significant clusters.

Material: PBMCs. This sequence originates from a human donor in good health.

CDR3 residues: CASSISVKYEQYF. In DNA form, the CDR3 reads TGTGCCAGTAGTATTAGCGTCAAGTACGAGCAGTACTTC. The rearrangement links TRBV19 to TRBJ2-7, with D possibly being TRBD2 (5 bases). V lost 3 bases to trimming and J lost 4 bases, with 10 bases between them. Germline assignment: CDR1 LNHDA and CDR2 SQIVND (reference sequence). This CDR3 contains 13 residues.